These 24 T cell receptor beta chains originate from one sample sequenced in a study of cytomegalovirus exposure and HLA in healthy donors. Both 60 Vbeta primers and 13 Jbeta primers went into the PCR. Measured with immunoSEQ multiplex PCR; TCRdb has only the in-frame clones, and not every one. The sample lists approximately 59,000 clones, approximately 60% occurring once. The sequencing sample was made of PBMCs. The receptors derive from a man under 40 in good health and CMV-seronegative.

This clone showed up just once. The rearrangement uses TRBV30 and TRBJ2-1; D is unclear. Germline CDR1 GTSNPN, CDR2 SVGIG (reference sequence). The ends were cut back, 5 bases at V and 0 bases at J, with 5 bases in the middle. CDR3 length: 12 residues. The CDR3 sequence is CAWGPSYNEQFF. CDR3 nucleotides: TGTGCCTGGGGCCCCTCCTACAATGAGCAGTTCTTC.

This clone has a handful of counts. This rearrangement joins TRBV6-1 to TRBJ1-5, with D possibly matching TRBD1 (5 bases). Germline CDR1 and CDR2: MNHNS and SASEGT. This CDR3 comprises 13 residues. V was shortened by 7 bases and J by 7 bases, with 14 bases between the two germline ends. The CDR3 DNA reads as TGTGCCAGCAAGGCAGGGATGAGACAGCCCCAGCATTTT. Amino acids: CASKAGMRQPQHF.

This clone was found a few times. The chain combines TRBV9 with TRBJ2-1; D unresolved. V lost 2 bases and J 5 bases, leaving 11 bases between the germline ends. Germline V gives CDR1 SGDLS, CDR2 YYNGEE. The CDR3 spans 14 residues. CDR3 coding DNA: TGTGCCAGCAGCGTCAACACCCGGGACAATGAGCAGTTCTTC. It encodes CASSVNTRDNEQFF. Using reference TRBV9 and TRBJ2-1 for the parts outside the CDR3, the full variable domain is DSGVTQTPKHLITATGQRVTLRCSPRSGDLSVYWYQQSLDQGLQFLIQYYNGEERAKGNILERFSAQQFPDLHSELNLSSLELGDSALYFCASSVNTRDNEQFFGPGTRLTVL.

The chain recombines TRBV5-4 with TRBJ1-6, with D possibly matching TRBD1 (5 bases). Trimming took 3 bases from V and 7 from J, leaving 14 bases between them. The germline gives CDR1 SGHNT, CDR2 YYREEE (reference sequence). This CDR3 comprises 15 residues. In DNA, the CDR3 is TGTGCCAGCAGCTCTACGCAGGGATTCAATTCACCCCTCCACTTT. Translating gives CASSSTQGFNSPLHF.

The chain uses TRBV6-5 and TRBJ2-7; perhaps TRBD1 as D (5 bases). CDR1 is MNHEY and CDR2 is SVGAGI in the germline V gene. The CDR3 consists of 14 residues. V was shortened by 2 bases and J by 3 bases, with 11 bases between the two germline ends. The CDR3 sequence is CASSYTGRSYEQYF. The CDR3, as DNA: TGTGCCAGCAGTTACACAGGCCGGAGCTACGAGCAGTACTTC.

The V gene is TRBV11-3, the J gene TRBJ2-2; D is unresolved. This CDR3 region has 13 residues. The V end lost 5 bases, the J end lost 7 bases, and 11 bases lay between the germline ends. CDR1 and CDR2 from the germline V gene are SGHNT and YENEEA. In DNA, the CDR3 is TGTGCCAGCAGCGTAATTACTGGCGGGGAGCTGTTTTTT. As protein: CASSVITGGELFF.

The V gene is TRBV6-5, the J gene TRBJ2-7; 7 nucleotides line up with TRBD1. The CDR3 has 14 amino acids. In germline, CDR1 is MNHEY, CDR2 SVGAGI. With 8 bases clipped from V and 7 bases from J, the junction kept 14 bases outside the gene matches. The CDR3 bases are TGTGCCAGCGGGCTGGACAGGTTGGGGAGTGAGCAGTACTTC. As protein: CASGLDRLGSEQYF.

The chain has TRBV19 and TRBJ2-7, with D tentatively TRBD2 (6 bases). The length of the CDR3 is 13 residues. CDR1 is LNHDA and CDR2 is SQIVND in the germline V gene (reference sequence). V dropped 8 bases and J dropped 6 bases, with 17 bases sitting between them. The DNA for the CDR3 is TGTGCCAGTTCCCATGGGCAGGGAGGCGAGCAGTACTTC. This codes for CASSHGQGGEQYF.

The chain links TRBV7-9 to TRBJ2-3, with 7 bases matching TRBD1. CDR3 size: 15 residues. Germline V gene lookup returns CDR1 SEHNR and CDR2 FQNEAQ (reference sequence). Germline trimming cut 6 bases from V and 0 bases from J; bases unmatched to any gene: 6. The CDR3 here is CASRPGTVSTDTQYF. CDR3 sequence (DNA): TGTGCCAGCAGGCCTGGGACAGTTAGCACAGATACGCAGTATTTT. Complete variable domain (other parts from reference TRBV7-9 and TRBJ2-3): DTGVSQNPRHKITKRGQNVTFRCDPISEHNRLYWYRQTLGQGPEFLTYFQNEAQLEKSRLLSDRFSAERPKGSFSTLEIQRTEQGDSAMYLCASRPGTVSTDTQYFGPGTRLTVL.

The rearrangement uses TRBV7-8 and TRBJ1-5; 8 nucleotides line up with TRBD1. The junction had 4 bases not matched to a gene; V was cut back by 0 bases and J by 3 bases. Germline values: CDR1 SGHVS, CDR2 FQNEAQ. The CDR3 sequence is 16 residues long. The DNA for the CDR3 is TGTGCCAGCAGCTTAGCGAACCAGGGGGCCAATCAGCCCCAGCATTTT. This gives the protein CASSLANQGANQPQHF.

A few counts support this clone. The J gene is TRBJ1-1, the V gene TRBV30; no reliable D call. The germline V gene encodes CDR1 GTSNPN and CDR2 SVGIG (reference sequence). The ends were cut back, 4 bases at V and 6 bases at J, with 9 bases in the middle. The CDR3 runs 11 residues. The CDR3 DNA follows: TGTGCCTGGACAGGTACCGCTGAAGCTTTCTTT. Translated: CAWTGTAEAFF.

This clone has just one count. The gene calls are TRBV6-5 and TRBJ1-2; no firm D call. V lost 4 bases, J lost 7 bases, and 19 bases lay in between. Germline V gene data show CDR1 as MNHEY and CDR2 as SVGAGI. The CDR3 length is 15 residues. The CDR3 sequence: CASSSPSGHLSGYTF. The CDR3, as DNA: TGTGCCAGCAGTTCCCCCTCAGGTCACTTGTCTGGCTACACCTTC.

The rearrangement uses TRBV15 and TRBJ2-7, with D possibly being TRBD2 (5 bases). The V end lost 0 bases, the J end lost 1 base, and 10 bases lay between the germline ends. The CDR3 contains 15 residues. The germline V gene has CDR1 LNHNV and CDR2 YYDKDF (reference sequence). The CDR3 coding sequence is TGTGCCACCAGCAGAGATTTAACGGGGTCCTACGAGCAGTACTTC. Translation gives CATSRDLTGSYEQYF.

V and J are TRBV13 and TRBJ1-1, with D uncertain. CDR1 and CDR2 (germline): PRHDT, FYEKMQ (reference sequence). The CDR3 has 14 amino acids. V lost 2 bases, J lost 1 base, and 8 bases lay in between. In nucleotides, the CDR3 is TGTGCCAGCAGCTTATGGTCGGGGAACACTGAAGCTTTCTTT. Protein sequence: CASSLWSGNTEAFF.

This clone was detected only once. The CDR3 does not end in the conserved phenylalanine or tryptophan, so this is likely a read error. Because the CDR3's place on the DNA is in doubt, the DNA is left out and the CDR3 is given as listed by TCRdb. The rearrangement links TRBV5-6 to TRBJ1-4; the D call TRBD1 from the table was never checked on the DNA. From its first to its last residue, the CDR3 has 10 amino acids. The germline CDR1 and CDR2 sequences are SGHDT and YYEEEE. The CDR3 sequence: CASSLAAGVG.

CDR3: CASSTPGTGGTGANVLTF. The CDR3 DNA sequence: TGTGCCAGCAGCACCCCCGGGACAGGAGGGACTGGGGCCAACGTCCTGACTTTC. The chain employs TRBV9 and TRBJ2-6; 8 bases fit TRBD1. With 4 bases clipped from V and 2 bases from J, the junction kept 11 bases outside the gene matches. Germline V gene data show CDR1 as SGDLS and CDR2 as YYNGEE. CDR3 length: 18 amino acids.

The rearrangement uses TRBV7-2 and TRBJ1-3; 7 positions agree with TRBD1. The V gene end was trimmed by 5 bases and the J gene end by 0 bases; junction bases not matched to a gene: 4. The CDR3 contains 15 residues. Germline V lookup: CDR1 SGHTA, CDR2 FQGNSA. This CDR3 is CASSTRTGSGNTIYF. The CDR3 nucleotides read TGTGCCAGCAGCACCAGGACAGGCTCTGGAAACACCATATATTTT. Filled out from reference TRBV7-2 and TRBJ1-3, the complete variable domain reads GAGVSQSPSNKVTEKGKDVELRCDPISGHTALYWYRQSLGQGLEFLIYFQGNSAPDKSGLPSDRFSAERTGGSVSTLTIQRTQQEDSAVYLCASSTRTGSGNTIYFGEGSWLTVV.

This clone was seen just once. V gene TRBV14 combines with J gene TRBJ1-6; D gene ambiguous. Germline values: CDR1 SGHDN, CDR2 FVKESK. With 1 base removed from V and 11 bases from J, the gap between germline ends came to 9 bases. This CDR3 is built from 13 residues. This CDR3 is CASSQVWAAPLHF. CDR3 bases: TGTGCCAGCAGCCAAGTTTGGGCAGCACCCCTCCACTTT.

The CDR3 loop is CASSVGSSYNEQFF. The CDR3 region has the DNA TGTGCCAGCAGCGTAGGTAGCTCCTACAATGAGCAGTTCTTC. The chain links TRBV9 to TRBJ2-1; no clear D. This CDR3 contains 14 residues. The V end lost 0 bases, the J end lost 0 bases, and 4 bases lay between the germline ends. CDR1 SGDLS and CDR2 YYNGEE come from the germline V gene.

CDR3: CASSHTGTGDSYEQYF. The CDR3, as DNA: TGTGCCAGCTCACACACCGGGACAGGGGACTCCTACGAGCAGTACTTC. The rearrangement joins TRBV18 to TRBJ2-7; 10 bases fit TRBD1. Germline V CDR1 and CDR2: KGHSH, LQKENI. The V gene end was trimmed by 4 bases and the J gene end by 0 bases; junction bases not matched to a gene: 6. The CDR3 consists of 16 residues. Based on the CDR3 plus reference TRBV18 and TRBJ2-7, the full variable domain is NAGVMQNPRHLVRRRGQEARLRCSPMKGHSHVYWYRQLPEEGLKFMVYLQKENIIDESGMPKERFSAEFPKEGPSILRIQQVVRGDSAAYFCASSHTGTGDSYEQYFGPGTRLTVT.

The chain uses TRBV7-2 and TRBJ2-5; 7 nucleotides match TRBD2. J lost 4 bases, V lost 1 base, and 3 bases had no gene match. Per the germline V gene, CDR1 is SGHTA and CDR2 is FQGNSA. This CDR3 has 14 amino acids. CDR3 coding DNA: TGTGCCAGCAGCTTAGGGGGCGGGGGAGAGACCCAGTACTTC. Translating gives CASSLGGGGETQYF.

V is TRBV29-1 and J is TRBJ1-1; 9 bases are a match to TRBD1. With V trimmed by 7 bases and J by 2 bases, 8 bases remained unmatched. The CDR3 has 14 amino acids. CDR1 and CDR2 (germline): SQVTM, ANQGSEA. Here the CDR3 DNA reads TGCAGCGCCCCGACAGGGGGTCGTAACACTGAAGCTTTCTTT. The encoded protein is CSAPTGGRNTEAFF.

This rearrangement joins TRBV6-5 to TRBJ1-6, with D possibly matching TRBD1 (6 bases). The germline V gene encodes CDR1 MNHEY and CDR2 SVGAGI. This CDR3 has 15 residues. V dropped 7 bases and J dropped 8 bases, with 18 bases sitting between them. The CDR3 loop reads CASKRRTVFYSPLHF. The CDR3 DNA sequence: TGTGCCAGCAAAAGAAGGACAGTTTTCTATTCACCCCTCCACTTT.

The V gene is TRBV7-7, the J gene TRBJ2-1, with TRBD2 identical over 11 bases. V trimming: 5 bases; J trimming: 3 bases; junction bases outside the gene matches: 3. Germline V gives CDR1 SSHAT, CDR2 FNYEAQ (reference sequence). The CDR3 is made up of 15 amino acids. The chain's CDR3 is CASSTGLAVYNEQFF. For the CDR3, the DNA is TGTGCCAGCAGCACGGGACTAGCGGTCTACAATGAGCAGTTCTTC. The complete variable domain, with remaining parts taken from reference TRBV7-7 and TRBJ2-1, reads GAGVSQSPRYKVTKRGQDVTLRCDPISSHATLYWYQQALGQGPEFLTYFNYEAQPDKSGLPSDRFSAERPEGSISTLTIQRTEQRDSAMYRCASSTGLAVYNEQFFGPGTRLTVL.